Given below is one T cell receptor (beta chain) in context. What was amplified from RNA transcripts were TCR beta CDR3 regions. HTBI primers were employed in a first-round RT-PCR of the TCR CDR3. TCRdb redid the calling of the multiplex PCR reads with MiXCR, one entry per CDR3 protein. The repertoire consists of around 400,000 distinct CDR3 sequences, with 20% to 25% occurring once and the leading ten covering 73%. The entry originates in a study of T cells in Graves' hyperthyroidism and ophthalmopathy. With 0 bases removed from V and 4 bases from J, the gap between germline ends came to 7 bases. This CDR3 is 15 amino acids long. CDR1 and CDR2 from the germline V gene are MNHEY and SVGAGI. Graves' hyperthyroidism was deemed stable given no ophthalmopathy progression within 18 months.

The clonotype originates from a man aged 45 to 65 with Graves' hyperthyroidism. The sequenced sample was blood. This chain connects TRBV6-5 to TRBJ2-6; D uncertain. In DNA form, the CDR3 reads TGTGCCAGCAGTTACTCGACGAGCGGGGCCAACGTCCTGACTTTC. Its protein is CASSYSTSGANVLTF.